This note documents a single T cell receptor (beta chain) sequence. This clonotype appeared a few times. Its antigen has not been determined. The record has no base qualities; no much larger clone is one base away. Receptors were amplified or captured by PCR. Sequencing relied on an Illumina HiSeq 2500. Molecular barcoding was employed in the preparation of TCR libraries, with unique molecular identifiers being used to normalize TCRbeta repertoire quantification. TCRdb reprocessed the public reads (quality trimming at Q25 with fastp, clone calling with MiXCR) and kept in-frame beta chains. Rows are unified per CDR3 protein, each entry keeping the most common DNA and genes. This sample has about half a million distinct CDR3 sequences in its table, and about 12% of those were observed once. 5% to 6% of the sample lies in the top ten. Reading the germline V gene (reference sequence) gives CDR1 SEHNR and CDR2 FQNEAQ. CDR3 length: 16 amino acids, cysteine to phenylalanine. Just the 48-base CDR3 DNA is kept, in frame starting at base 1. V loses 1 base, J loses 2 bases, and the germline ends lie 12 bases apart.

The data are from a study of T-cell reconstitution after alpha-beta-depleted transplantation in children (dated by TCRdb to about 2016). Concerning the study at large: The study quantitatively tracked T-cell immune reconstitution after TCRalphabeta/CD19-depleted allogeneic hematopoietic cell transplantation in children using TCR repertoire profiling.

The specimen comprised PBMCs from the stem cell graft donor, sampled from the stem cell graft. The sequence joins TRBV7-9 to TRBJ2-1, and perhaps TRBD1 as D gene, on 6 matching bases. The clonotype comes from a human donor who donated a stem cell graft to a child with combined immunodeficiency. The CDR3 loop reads CASSLGTATAYNEQFF. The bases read TGTGCCAGCAGCTTAGGGACAGCGACCGCCTACAATGAGCAGTTCTTC.